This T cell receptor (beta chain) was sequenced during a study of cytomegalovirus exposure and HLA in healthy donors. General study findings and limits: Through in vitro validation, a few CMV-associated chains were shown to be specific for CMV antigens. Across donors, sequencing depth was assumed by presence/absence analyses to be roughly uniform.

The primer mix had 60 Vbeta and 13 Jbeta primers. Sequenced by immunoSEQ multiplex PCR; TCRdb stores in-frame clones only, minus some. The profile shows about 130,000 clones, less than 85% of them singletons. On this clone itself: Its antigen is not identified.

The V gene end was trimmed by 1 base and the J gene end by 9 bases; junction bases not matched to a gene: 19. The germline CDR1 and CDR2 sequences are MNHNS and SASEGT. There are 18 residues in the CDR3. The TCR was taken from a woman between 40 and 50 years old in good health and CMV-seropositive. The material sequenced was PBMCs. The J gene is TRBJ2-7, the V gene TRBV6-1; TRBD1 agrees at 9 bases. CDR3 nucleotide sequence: TGTGCCAGCAGTGAAGGGCAGGGGCGTACAGGGGGCTGGATCGGGCAGTACTTC. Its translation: CASSEGQGRTGGWIGQYF.